One and the same sample provided the 3 T cell receptor beta chains below, sequenced in a study of blood T cells in healthy people across ages. With a J-beta primer mix and a sample-barcoded 5' primer, a second PCR ran about 6 to 11 cycles. TCRdb reprocessed the 5' RACE reads with MiXCR, giving one entry per CDR3 protein. The sample carries 650,000 to 1,000,000 distinct CDR3 sequences, 35% to 40% recorded once. Sequencing was performed on blood. Receptors originate from a man aged 18-30 years in good health.

This clonotype was observed at least ten times. The CDR3 sequence: CSVNPWTGSNYEQYF. The CDR3 bases are TGCAGCGTTAACCCATGGACAGGGTCCAACTACGAGCAGTACTTC. The J gene is TRBJ2-7, the V gene TRBV29-1; 8 bases match TRBD1. Trimming took 5 bases from V and 3 from J; bases not matched to a gene: 12. Per the germline V gene, CDR1 is SQVTM and CDR2 is ANQGSEA. The CDR3 spans 15 residues.

The V gene is TRBV19, the J gene TRBJ2-5; 10 positions agree with TRBD2. Germline lookup yields CDR1 LNHDA and CDR2 SQIVND (reference sequence). This CDR3 comprises 17 residues. J gave up 4 bases and V 1 base, and 9 bases lay outside the gene matches. The CDR3 bases are TGTGCCAGTAGTATAGGGGGACCTAGCGGGGGAACAGAGACCCAGTACTTC. As protein: CASSIGGPSGGTETQYF.

The J gene is TRBJ2-5, the V gene TRBV20-1, with D maybe TRBD1 (6 bases). This CDR3 is 15 amino acids long. The V gene lost 0 bases and the J gene lost 2 bases, with 13 bases spanning the gap. Looked up from germline, CDR1 is DFQATT and CDR2 is SNEGSKA (reference sequence). For the CDR3, the DNA is TGCAGTGCTAGAGATGGGTCGGACAGTCAAGAGACCCAGTACTTC. Translated: CSARDGSDSQETQYF.